This TCR beta chain was sequenced during a study of memory CD8 T cells in hepatitis C reinfection. Study in general: Pre-reinfection sampling occurred 55 to 20 weeks ahead of detected reinfection.

This clone was recorded once. Time point described: pre-reinfection, 55 to 20 weeks before reinfection detection. TCR sequencing was done directly ex vivo on sorted cells, without expansion in vitro. Profiled with immunoSEQ multiplex PCR; TCRdb holds only in-frame clones, not every one. The table has tens of thousands of clones, 85% to 90% seen once. The CDR3 extends over 13 amino acids. Germline CDR1 MDHEN, CDR2 SYDVKM. V shed 7 bases and J 4 bases; nucleotides not matched to a gene: 2. Sequences were obtained from naive CD8+ T cells sorted from blood. The chain joins TRBV28 to TRBJ2-3, with 10 bases fitting TRBD1. The source of this sequence is a man aged 18 to 29 with hepatitis C virus infection. DNA for the CDR3: TGTGCCAGCAAGGACAGGGGGTCAGATACGCAGTATTTT. Translation gives CASKDRGSDTQYF.